This T cell receptor beta chain was documented in a study of OX40 agonist ivuxolimab in advanced cancers. Study information: The patients received ivuxolimab by intravenous route every 2 weeks at 0.01 to 10 mg/kg. Dose-escalation patients had hepatocellular carcinoma, melanoma, renal cell or head and neck cancer. Study-wide results and caveats: Among the lowest peripheral clonal expansion occurred in 0.1-3.0 mg/kg partial responders. Among expanded peripheral T cells, antigen specificity went undetermined.

Looked up from germline, CDR1 is MDHEN and CDR2 is SYDVKM. V lost 7 bases and J lost 1, with 10 bases in between. This CDR3 has 13 amino acids. Using immunoSEQ multiplex PCR, the repertoire was profiled, and TCRdb retains in-frame clones only, with some absent. The data contain around 7,800 clones, more than 80% of them singletons. About this clone itself: The antigen remains undetermined.

The chain uses TRBV28 and TRBJ1-2, with D hard to call. The specimen was CD4+ or CD8+ T cells sorted from blood, collected in a trial of the OX40 agonist ivuxolimab. This receptor was identified in an adult with an advanced solid tumor such as melanoma, head and neck, liver or kidney cancer. The CDR3 DNA sequence: TGTGCCAGCACGACCAGTCATAACTATGGCTACACCTTC. Protein product: CASTTSHNYGYTF.